In this sample, the clone carrying this TCR beta chain turned up a few times. Germline V CDR1 and CDR2: DFQATT, SNEGSKA (reference sequence). The V gene end was trimmed by 5 bases and the J gene end by 6 bases; junction bases not matched to a gene: 11. The CDR3 sequence is 15 residues long. This sample was taken from a study of T cells after yellow fever vaccination. In TCRdb, the 5' RACE reads were re-called with MiXCR into one record per CDR3 protein. The sample yields hundreds of thousands of distinct CDR3 sequences, less than 15% seen once. This receptor was obtained from a man aged 25-45 years who received the YFV17D yellow fever vaccine. The gene calls are TRBV20-1 and TRBJ2-7, with 12 bases that match TRBD2. The material sequenced was PBMCs, taken on the day of the yellow fever booster vaccination. The CDR3 nucleotides read TGCAGTGCTCTAGCCCGACTAGCGGGAGTGGGCGAGCAGTACTTC. Translating gives CSALARLAGVGEQYF.